Included here is one T cell receptor beta chain sequence, with context. Its antigen is currently unknown. The conserved final phenylalanine or tryptophan is absent from the CDR3, which likely points to a read error. TCRdb processed the reads anew with MiXCR; each CDR3 protein has one entry. The sample includes about 180,000 distinct CDR3 sequences, around 15% of them seen just once. The data are from a study of T cell repertoires in cytomegalovirus infection. Study-level information: CMV infection and matching HLA type were both indicated by public TCR beta signatures. Whole-study findings and limits: The cumulative frequency of public TCR beta families distinguished individuals who carried CMV together with the relevant HLA. Ex vivo, HLA-C-restricted CMV-specific TCR beta clonotypes prevailed over the rest of the response.

The receptor was isolated from a human donor in good health (CMV status not recorded). Some clones in this sample may be carry-over from other donors' samples. The source material was PBMCs.

CDR3 DNA: TGTGCCAGCAGTCCGCGGGAGACCCAGTACCTC. This encodes CASSPRETQYL. The chain joins TRBV12-3 or TRBV12-4 to TRBJ2-5; D is unresolved. The CDR3 has 11 residues. The germline V and J ends were trimmed by 5 bases and 5 bases, with 6 bases remaining between them.